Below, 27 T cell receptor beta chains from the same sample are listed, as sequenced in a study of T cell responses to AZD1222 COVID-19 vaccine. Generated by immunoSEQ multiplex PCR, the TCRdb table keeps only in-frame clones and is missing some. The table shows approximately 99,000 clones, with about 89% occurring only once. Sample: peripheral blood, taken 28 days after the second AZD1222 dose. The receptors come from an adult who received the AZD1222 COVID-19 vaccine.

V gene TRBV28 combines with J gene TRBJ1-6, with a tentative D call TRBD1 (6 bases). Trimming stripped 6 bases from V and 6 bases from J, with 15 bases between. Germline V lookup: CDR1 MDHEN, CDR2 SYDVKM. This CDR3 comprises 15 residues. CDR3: CASSPAGVSNSPLHF. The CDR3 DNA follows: TGTGCCAGCAGCCCCGCAGGGGTGAGTAATTCACCCCTCCACTTT.

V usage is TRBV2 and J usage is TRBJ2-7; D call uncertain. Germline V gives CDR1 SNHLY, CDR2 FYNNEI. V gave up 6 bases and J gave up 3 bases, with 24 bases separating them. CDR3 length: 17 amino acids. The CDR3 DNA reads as TGTGCCAGCAGCGACCTGAGCCAGGACCTACCCGTCTACGAGCAGTACTTC. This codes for CASSDLSQDLPVYEQYF.

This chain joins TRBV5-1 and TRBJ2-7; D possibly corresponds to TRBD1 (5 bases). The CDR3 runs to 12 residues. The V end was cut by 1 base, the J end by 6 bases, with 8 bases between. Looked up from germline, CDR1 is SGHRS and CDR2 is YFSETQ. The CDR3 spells CASSLSGAEQYF. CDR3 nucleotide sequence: TGCGCCAGCAGCTTGTCTGGGGCCGAGCAGTACTTC.

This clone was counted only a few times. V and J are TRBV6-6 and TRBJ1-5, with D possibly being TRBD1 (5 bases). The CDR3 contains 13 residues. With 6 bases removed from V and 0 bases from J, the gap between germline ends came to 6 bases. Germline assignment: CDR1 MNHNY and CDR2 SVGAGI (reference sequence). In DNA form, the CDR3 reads TGTGCCAGCAGGACAGATAGCAATCAGCCCCAGCATTTT. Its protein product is CASRTDSNQPQHF.

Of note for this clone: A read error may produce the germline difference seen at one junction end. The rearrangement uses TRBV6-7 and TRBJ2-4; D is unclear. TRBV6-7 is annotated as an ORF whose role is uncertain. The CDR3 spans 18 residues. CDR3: CASSHSGPLNLAKNIQYF. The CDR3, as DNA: TGTGCCAGCAGTCACTCTGGACCGCTCAATCTAGCCAAAAACATTCAGTACTTC.

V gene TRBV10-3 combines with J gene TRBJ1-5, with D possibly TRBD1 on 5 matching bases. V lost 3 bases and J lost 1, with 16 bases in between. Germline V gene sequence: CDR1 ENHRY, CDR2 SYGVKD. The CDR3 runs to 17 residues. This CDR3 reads CAISEGPAGRSNQPQHF. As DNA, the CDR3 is TGTGCCATCAGTGAAGGTCCGGCAGGGAGGAGCAATCAGCCCCAGCATTTT.

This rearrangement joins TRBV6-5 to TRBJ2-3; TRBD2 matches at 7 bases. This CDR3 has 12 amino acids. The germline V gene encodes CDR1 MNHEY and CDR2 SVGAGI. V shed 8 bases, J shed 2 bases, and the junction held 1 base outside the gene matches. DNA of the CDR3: TGTGCCAGCGGGAGGGCCACAGATACGCAGTATTTT. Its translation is CASGRATDTQYF.

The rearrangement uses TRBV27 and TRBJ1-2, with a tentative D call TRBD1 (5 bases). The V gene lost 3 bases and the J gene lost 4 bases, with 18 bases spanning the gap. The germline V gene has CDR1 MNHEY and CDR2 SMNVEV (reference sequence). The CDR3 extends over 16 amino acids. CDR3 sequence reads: CASSFNLGQGSYGYTF. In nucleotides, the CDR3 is TGTGCCAGCAGTTTCAACCTCGGGCAGGGTAGCTATGGCTACACCTTC.

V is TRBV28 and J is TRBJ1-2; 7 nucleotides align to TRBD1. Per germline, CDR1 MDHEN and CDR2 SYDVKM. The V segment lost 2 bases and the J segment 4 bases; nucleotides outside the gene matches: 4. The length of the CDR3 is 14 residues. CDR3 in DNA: TGTGCCAGCAGTTTAGGGGACAGCCCCTATGGCTACACCTTC. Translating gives CASSLGDSPYGYTF.

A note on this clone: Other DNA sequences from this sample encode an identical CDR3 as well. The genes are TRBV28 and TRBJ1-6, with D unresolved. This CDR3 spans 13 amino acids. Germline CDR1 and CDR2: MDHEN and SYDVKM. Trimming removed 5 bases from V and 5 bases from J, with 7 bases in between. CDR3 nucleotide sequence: TGTGCCAGCAGTCGGATCGATAATTCACCCCTCCACTTT. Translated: CASSRIDNSPLHF. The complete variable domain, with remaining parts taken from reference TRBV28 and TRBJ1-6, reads DVKVTQSSRYLVKRTGEKVFLECVQDMDHENMFWYRQDPGLGLRLIYFSYDVKMKEKGDIPEGYSVSREKKERFSLILESASTNQTSMYLCASSRIDNSPLHFGNGTRLTVT.

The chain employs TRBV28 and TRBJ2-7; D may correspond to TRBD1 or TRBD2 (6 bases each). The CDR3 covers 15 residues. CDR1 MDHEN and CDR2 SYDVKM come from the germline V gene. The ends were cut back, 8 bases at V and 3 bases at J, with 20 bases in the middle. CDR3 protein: CASPPDGGSNYEQYF. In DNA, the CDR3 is TGTGCCAGCCCCCCAGACGGGGGCAGTAACTACGAGCAGTACTTC.

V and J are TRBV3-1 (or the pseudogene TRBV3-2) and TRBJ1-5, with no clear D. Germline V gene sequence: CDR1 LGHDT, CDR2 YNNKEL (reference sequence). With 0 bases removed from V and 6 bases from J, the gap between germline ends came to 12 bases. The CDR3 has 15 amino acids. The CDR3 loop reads CASSQDGRAGQPQHF. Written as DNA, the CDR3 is TGTGCCAGCAGCCAAGACGGAAGGGCGGGTCAGCCCCAGCATTTT.

The CDR3 DNA sequence: TGCGCCAGCAGTGCCACACAGAGCAATCAGCCCCAGCATTTT. Translated, it gives CASSATQSNQPQHF. This rearrangement joins TRBV10-2 to TRBJ1-5; D gene ambiguous. Germline CDR1 is WSHSY and CDR2 is SAAADI. Trimming took off 4 bases at V and 1 base at J, with 8 bases between the two ends. The length of the CDR3 is 14 residues.

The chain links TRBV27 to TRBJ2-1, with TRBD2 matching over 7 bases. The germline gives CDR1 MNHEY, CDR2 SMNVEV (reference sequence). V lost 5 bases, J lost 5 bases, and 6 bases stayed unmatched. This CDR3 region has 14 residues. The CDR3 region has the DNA TGTGCCAGCAGTGGGGACTACCTGAACAATGAGCAGTTCTTC. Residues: CASSGDYLNNEQFF.

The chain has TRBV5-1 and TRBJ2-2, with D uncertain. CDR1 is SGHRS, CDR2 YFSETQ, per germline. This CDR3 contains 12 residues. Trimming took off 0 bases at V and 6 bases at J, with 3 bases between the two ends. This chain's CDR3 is CASSLVPGELFF. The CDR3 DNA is TGCGCCAGCAGCTTGGTTCCCGGGGAGCTGTTTTTT.

This chain's CDR3 is CASSLKGLTIYF. The CDR3 region has the DNA TGTGCCAGCAGCTTAAAAGGGCTGACCATATATTTT. J is TRBJ1-3 and V is TRBV7-9; D not certain. Trimming took 2 bases from V and 10 from J, leaving 9 bases between them. This CDR3 is 12 amino acids long. The germline V gene has CDR1 SEHNR and CDR2 FQNEAQ (reference sequence).

The CDR3 here is CASSLPGAHQPQHF. Here the CDR3 DNA reads TGTGCCAGCAGCTTGCCCGGGGCCCATCAGCCCCAGCATTTT. The V call is TRBV5-5, the J call TRBJ1-5, with D possibly being TRBD1 (5 bases). V lost 1 base, J lost 5 bases, and 10 bases lay in between. Germline CDR1 reads SGHKS; CDR2 reads YYEKEE (reference sequence). The CDR3 spans 14 residues. The variable domain in full, completed from reference TRBV5-5 and TRBJ1-5, reads DAGVTQSPTHLIKTRGQQVTLRCSPISGHKSVSWYQQVLGQGPQFIFQYYEKEERGRGNFPDRFSARQFPNYSSELNVNALLLGDSALYLCASSLPGAHQPQHFGDGTRLSIL.

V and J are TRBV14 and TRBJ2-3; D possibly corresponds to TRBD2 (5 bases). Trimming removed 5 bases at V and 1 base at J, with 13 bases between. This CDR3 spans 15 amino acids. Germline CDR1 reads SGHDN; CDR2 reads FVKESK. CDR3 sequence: CASSAWSSGTDTQYF. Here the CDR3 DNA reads TGTGCCAGCAGCGCCTGGAGTAGCGGCACAGATACGCAGTATTTT.

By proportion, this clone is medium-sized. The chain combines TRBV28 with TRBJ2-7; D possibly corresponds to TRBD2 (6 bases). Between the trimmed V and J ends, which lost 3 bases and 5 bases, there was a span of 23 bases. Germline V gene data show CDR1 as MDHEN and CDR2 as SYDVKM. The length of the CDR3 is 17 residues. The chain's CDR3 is CASSFQPNGDFRDEQYF. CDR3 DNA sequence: TGTGCCAGCAGTTTTCAACCTAACGGGGACTTCAGGGACGAGCAGTACTTC.

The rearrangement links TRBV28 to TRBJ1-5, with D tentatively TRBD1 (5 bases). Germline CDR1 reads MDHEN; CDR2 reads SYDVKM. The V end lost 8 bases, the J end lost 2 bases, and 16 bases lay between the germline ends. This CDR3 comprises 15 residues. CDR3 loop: CASSASGAGNQPQHF. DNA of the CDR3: TGTGCCAGCTCCGCCTCCGGGGCAGGCAATCAGCCCCAGCATTTT.

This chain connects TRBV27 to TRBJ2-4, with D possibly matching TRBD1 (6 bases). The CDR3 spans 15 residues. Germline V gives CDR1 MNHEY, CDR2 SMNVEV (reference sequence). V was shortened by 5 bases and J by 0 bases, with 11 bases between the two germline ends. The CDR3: CASSLGTLAKNIQYF. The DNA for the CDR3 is TGTGCCAGCAGTCTCGGGACATTAGCCAAAAACATTCAGTACTTC.

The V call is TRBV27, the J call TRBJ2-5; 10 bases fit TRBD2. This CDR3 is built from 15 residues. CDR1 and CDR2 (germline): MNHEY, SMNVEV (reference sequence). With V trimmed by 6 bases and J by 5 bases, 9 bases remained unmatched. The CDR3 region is CASRPLLAGVETQYF. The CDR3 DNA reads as TGTGCCAGCAGGCCATTGCTAGCGGGAGTTGAGACCCAGTACTTC.

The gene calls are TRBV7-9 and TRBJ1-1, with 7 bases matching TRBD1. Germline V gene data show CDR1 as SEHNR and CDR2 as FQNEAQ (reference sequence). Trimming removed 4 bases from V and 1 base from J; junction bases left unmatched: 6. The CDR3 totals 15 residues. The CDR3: CASSWTGQPNTEAFF. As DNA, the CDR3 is TGTGCCAGCAGCTGGACGGGACAGCCGAACACTGAAGCTTTCTTT. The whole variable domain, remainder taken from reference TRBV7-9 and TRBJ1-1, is DTGVSQNPRHKITKRGQNVTFRCDPISEHNRLYWYRQTLGQGPEFLTYFQNEAQLEKSRLLSDRFSAERPKGSFSTLEIQRTEQGDSAMYLCASSWTGQPNTEAFFGQGTRLTVV.

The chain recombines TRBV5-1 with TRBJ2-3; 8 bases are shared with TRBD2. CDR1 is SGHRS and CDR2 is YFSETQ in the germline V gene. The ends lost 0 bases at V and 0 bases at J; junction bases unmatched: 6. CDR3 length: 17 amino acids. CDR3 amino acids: CASSLAGGRRSTDTQYF. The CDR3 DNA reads TGCGCCAGCAGCTTGGCGGGGGGGCGGAGGAGCACAGATACGCAGTATTTT.

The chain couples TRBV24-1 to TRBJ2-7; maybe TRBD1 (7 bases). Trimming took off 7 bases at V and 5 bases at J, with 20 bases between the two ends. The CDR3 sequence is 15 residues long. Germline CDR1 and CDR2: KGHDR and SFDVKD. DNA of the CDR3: TGTGCCACCAGGGCGGGACAGCACCGCGGGCACGAGCAGTACTTC. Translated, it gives CATRAGQHRGHEQYF.

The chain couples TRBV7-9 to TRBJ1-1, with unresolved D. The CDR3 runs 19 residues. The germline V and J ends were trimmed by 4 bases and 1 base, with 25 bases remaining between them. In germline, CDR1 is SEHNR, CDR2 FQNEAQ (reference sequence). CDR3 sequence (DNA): TGTGCCAGCAGCTCCCGCAGCCCCAATAACGGTCGGCCGAACACTGAAGCTTTCTTT. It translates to CASSSRSPNNGRPNTEAFF.

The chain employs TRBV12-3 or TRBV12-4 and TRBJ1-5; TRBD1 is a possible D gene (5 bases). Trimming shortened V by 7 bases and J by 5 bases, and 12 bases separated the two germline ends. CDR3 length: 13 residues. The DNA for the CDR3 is TGTGCCAGCACCCCGGGGGGGTATCAGCCCCAGCATTTT. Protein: CASTPGGYQPQHF.